The 27 T cell receptor beta chains below were found in one sample sequenced in a study of blood T cell repertoires in COVID-19. Clones were sequenced by immunoSEQ multiplex PCR, and TCRdb holds only the in-frame ones, with some missing. Among some 78,000 clones listed, roughly 90% were seen once. Sequenced input: peripheral blood. These receptors all stem from a woman aged 80 or over with active or convalescent COVID-19.

The rearrangement joins TRBV28 to TRBJ1-5; 7 positions match TRBD1. Germline trimming cut 5 bases from V and 3 bases from J; bases unmatched to any gene: 7. Looked up from germline, CDR1 is MDHEN and CDR2 is SYDVKM. The CDR3 is made up of 15 amino acids. CDR3 amino acids: CASSTTGAANQPQHF. Here the CDR3 DNA reads TGTGCCAGCAGTACAACAGGGGCCGCCAATCAGCCCCAGCATTTT.

This chain's CDR3 is CASSASGRLNEQFF. The CDR3 coding sequence is TGTGCCAGCTCAGCTAGCGGGAGGCTGAATGAGCAGTTCTTC. The chain has TRBV18 and TRBJ2-1; TRBD2 agrees at 11 bases. The V and J ends lost 5 bases and 7 bases, in that order; junction bases with no gene match: 4. CDR3 length: 14 residues. Germline V gene data show CDR1 as KGHSH and CDR2 as LQKENI. Full variable domain (rest looked up from reference TRBV18 and TRBJ2-1): NAGVMQNPRHLVRRRGQEARLRCSPMKGHSHVYWYRQLPEEGLKFMVYLQKENIIDESGMPKERFSAEFPKEGPSILRIQQVVRGDSAAYFCASSASGRLNEQFFGPGTRLTVL.

The gene calls are TRBV7-6 and TRBJ2-7; D perhaps matches TRBD1 (7 bases). CDR1 SGHVS and CDR2 FNYEAQ come from the germline V gene. The CDR3 consists of 14 residues. Deletions cut 5 bases from V and 6 bases from J, with 17 bases between. CDR3: CASSRTGTAGEQYF. In nucleotides, the CDR3 is TGTGCCAGCAGCCGCACCGGGACAGCGGGCGAGCAGTACTTC. Using reference TRBV7-6 and TRBJ2-7 for the parts outside the CDR3, the full variable domain is GAGVSQSPRYKVTKRGQDVALRCDPISGHVSLYWYRQALGQGPEFLTYFNYEAQQDKSGLPNDRFSAERPEGSISTLTIQRTEQRDSAMYRCASSRTGTAGEQYFGPGTRLTVT.

The V call is TRBV2, the J call TRBJ2-7; 11 nucleotides align to TRBD2. CDR1 and CDR2 (germline): SNHLY, FYNNEI. CDR3 length: 17 amino acids. V was clipped by 3 bases and J by 2 bases; unmatched bases: 9. The CDR3 protein is CASSDPTSGRGAYEQYF. The CDR3 nucleotides are TGTGCCAGCAGTGATCCCACTAGCGGGAGAGGGGCCTACGAGCAGTACTTC.

This chain links TRBV5-5 with TRBJ2-7; possible D gene TRBD1, 6 bases. This CDR3 is built from 14 residues. Trimming pared 0 bases from V and 2 bases from J, leaving 9 bases between. The germline CDR1 and CDR2 sequences are SGHKS and YYEKEE (reference sequence). The CDR3 sequence: CASSLAGVPYEQYF. CDR3 in DNA: TGTGCCAGCAGCTTGGCAGGGGTACCCTACGAGCAGTACTTC.

This chain joins TRBV6-2 or TRBV6-3 and TRBJ1-4; possibly TRBD1 for D (5 bases). CDR1 MNHEY and CDR2 SVGEGT come from the germline V gene. The CDR3 is made up of 15 amino acids. The V end was cut by 0 bases, the J end by 5 bases, with 10 bases between. The CDR3 bases are TGTGCCAGCAGTTACTCCAGGGTATGGAATGAAAAACTGTTTTTT. Its protein is CASSYSRVWNEKLFF.

This chain joins TRBV7-2 and TRBJ2-5; 9 bases fit TRBD1. Germline trimming cut 5 bases from V and 5 bases from J; bases unmatched to any gene: 9. The CDR3 contains 15 residues. Germline CDR1 reads SGHTA; CDR2 reads FQGNSA. CDR3 sequence: CASSITGGWVETQYF. The CDR3 DNA is TGTGCCAGCAGCATAACAGGGGGCTGGGTCGAGACCCAGTACTTC.

This sequence joins TRBV29-1 and TRBJ2-5; 12 bases line up with TRBD2. This CDR3 is built from 16 residues. The V and J ends lost 0 bases and 4 bases, in that order; junction bases with no gene match: 6. The germline gives CDR1 SQVTM, CDR2 ANQGSEA. CDR3 bases: TGCAGCGTTGAAGATACGACTAGCGGGAGAGGAGAGACCCAGTACTTC. Its translation is CSVEDTTSGRGETQYF.

As DNA, the CDR3 is TGTGCCAGCACCCCTACAGGGAGCTACACCTTC. As protein: CASTPTGSYTF. V gene TRBV12-3 or TRBV12-4 combines with J gene TRBJ1-2; tentatively, D is TRBD1 (6 bases). Trimming shortened V by 7 bases and J by 9 bases, and 12 bases separated the two germline ends. CDR3 size: 11 residues.

V usage is TRBV19 and J usage is TRBJ2-6; TRBD1 matches at 7 bases. J gave up 2 bases and V 6 bases, and 1 base lay outside the gene matches. This CDR3 has 14 amino acids. Per the germline V gene, CDR1 is LNHDA and CDR2 is SQIVND (reference sequence). The chain's CDR3 is CASSGTAGANVLTF. Here the CDR3 DNA reads TGTGCCAGTAGCGGGACAGCTGGGGCCAACGTCCTGACTTTC.

In its sample, this clone was seen once. As DNA, the CDR3 is TGTGCCAGTAGTATAAGGGGTTCAGGCAATCAGCCCCAGCATTTT. It encodes CASSIRGSGNQPQHF. The gene calls are TRBV19 and TRBJ1-5; a possible D gene is TRBD1 (5 bases). Trimming cost V 2 bases and J 2 bases, with 10 bases left between them. The CDR3 loop spans 15 amino acids. Germline-derived CDR1 and CDR2 are LNHDA and SQIVND (reference sequence).

The rearrangement uses TRBV28 and TRBJ1-2, with unresolved D. V dropped 3 bases and J dropped 5 bases, with 7 bases sitting between them. In germline, CDR1 is MDHEN, CDR2 SYDVKM. This CDR3 is built from 12 residues. The chain's CDR3 is CASSFTVYGYTF. Here the CDR3 DNA reads TGTGCCAGCAGTTTCACAGTTTATGGCTACACCTTC.

J is TRBJ2-6 and V is TRBV6-6; D is uncertain. V was pared by 10 bases and J by 2 bases, with 3 bases between. Germline values: CDR1 MNHNY, CDR2 SVGAGI (reference sequence). The CDR3 has 11 residues. In DNA, the CDR3 is TGTGCCACAACTGGGGCCAACGTCCTGACTTTC. Its protein is CATTGANVLTF.

The V and J genes are TRBV27 and TRBJ2-7; D is unclear. The length of the CDR3 is 14 residues. CDR1 is MNHEY, CDR2 SMNVEV, per germline (reference sequence). V dropped 6 bases and J dropped 0 bases, with 12 bases sitting between them. The CDR3 bases are TGTGCCAGCAGATCCGGGTCTTACTCCTACGAGCAGTACTTC. Translation gives CASRSGSYSYEQYF.

V is TRBV6-2 or TRBV6-3 and J is TRBJ2-7; 9 bases are a match to TRBD2. Trimming at V came to 2 bases and at J to 6 bases, leaving 11 bases not matched to a gene. The CDR3 is 16 residues long. The germline V gene has CDR1 MNHEY and CDR2 SVGEGT. DNA for the CDR3: TGTGCCAGCAGTTACCCCCGAACGGGACTAGCCTTCGAGCAGTACTTC. Encoded protein: CASSYPRTGLAFEQYF.

V gene TRBV6-5 combines with J gene TRBJ1-2; no clear D. This CDR3 has 14 residues. V lost 3 bases and J lost 3, with 11 bases in between. CDR1 and CDR2 (germline): MNHEY, SVGAGI. CDR3 bases: TGTGCCAGCAGTTATAGGCAGGAAGACTATGGCTACACCTTC. Translated: CASSYRQEDYGYTF.

The chain is built from TRBV18 and TRBJ1-1; 8 bases match TRBD1. The CDR3 runs to 13 residues. Germline V gene sequence: CDR1 KGHSH, CDR2 LQKENI. V gave up 3 bases and J gave up 6 bases; unmatched junction bases: 3. This CDR3 reads CASSPGTGPEAFF. CDR3 in DNA: TGTGCCAGCTCACCGGGGACAGGACCTGAAGCTTTCTTT.

The V call is TRBV28, the J call TRBJ1-6, with unresolved D. The CDR3 contains 17 residues. V gave up 3 bases and J gave up 0 bases, with 12 bases separating them. Looked up from germline, CDR1 is MDHEN and CDR2 is SYDVKM. The CDR3 protein is CASSLPGWSSYNSPLHF. CDR3 nucleotide sequence: TGTGCCAGCAGTTTGCCTGGATGGAGCTCCTATAATTCACCCCTCCACTTT. Drawing the rest from reference TRBV28 and TRBJ1-6, the complete variable domain is DVKVTQSSRYLVKRTGEKVFLECVQDMDHENMFWYRQDPGLGLRLIYFSYDVKMKEKGDIPEGYSVSREKKERFSLILESASTNQTSMYLCASSLPGWSSYNSPLHFGNGTRLTVT.

The table lists this clone with a few counts. V usage is TRBV7-3 and J usage is TRBJ2-2, with D possibly matching TRBD2 (6 bases). Trimming cost V 5 bases and J 3 bases, with 10 bases left between them. The CDR3 spans 14 residues. Germline CDR1 SGHTA, CDR2 FQGTGA. CDR3 residues: CASSAGLYTGELFF. The CDR3 DNA follows: TGTGCCAGCAGCGCGGGACTTTACACCGGGGAGCTGTTTTTT.

This chain connects TRBV19 to TRBJ2-7; 13 bases fit TRBD2. CDR1 and CDR2 from the germline V gene are LNHDA and SQIVND (reference sequence). The V segment lost 9 bases and the J segment 4 bases; nucleotides outside the gene matches: 6. The CDR3 sequence is 14 residues long. CDR3 sequence reads: CASGGTSGKYEQYF. The CDR3 region has the DNA TGTGCCAGCGGGGGGACTAGCGGGAAATACGAGCAGTACTTC. The entire variable domain, with the rest obtained from reference TRBV19 and TRBJ2-7, is as follows: DGGITQSPKYLFRKEGQNVTLSCEQNLNHDAMYWYRQDPGQGLRLIYYSQIVNDFQKGDIAEGYSVSREKKESFPLTVTSAQKNPTAFYLCASGGTSGKYEQYFGPGTRLTVT.

This sequence joins TRBV18 and TRBJ1-5, with a tentative D call TRBD1 (6 bases). CDR3 size: 16 residues. Trimming removed 3 bases from V and 0 bases from J, with 12 bases in between. Looked up from germline, CDR1 is KGHSH and CDR2 is LQKENI. The DNA for the CDR3 is TGTGCCAGCTCACCGTTCAGGGGTAATAGCAATCAGCCCCAGCATTTT. Translating gives CASSPFRGNSNQPQHF.

The chain carries TRBV19 and TRBJ2-6; 12 bases are a match to TRBD1. The CDR3 has 19 amino acids. The trim removed 3 bases at V and 0 bases at J, leaving 6 bases unmatched. Germline CDR1 reads LNHDA; CDR2 reads SQIVND (reference sequence). The CDR3 is CASSMGTGGRDSGANVLTF. In nucleotides, the CDR3 is TGTGCCAGTAGTATGGGGACAGGGGGCCGAGACTCTGGGGCCAACGTCCTGACTTTC.

The chain couples TRBV18 to TRBJ2-5; TRBD1 agrees at 8 bases. The CDR3 has 14 amino acids. Germline V CDR1 and CDR2: KGHSH, LQKENI. After removal of 2 bases from V and 4 bases from J, the junction contained 3 bases not matched to a gene. The CDR3 DNA reads as TGTGCCAGCTCACCAGCAGGGGGCAGAGAGACCCAGTACTTC. This translates into CASSPAGGRETQYF.

The rearrangement links TRBV2 to TRBJ1-2, with D tentatively TRBD1 (5 bases). CDR3 size: 15 residues. CDR1 and CDR2 (germline): SNHLY, FYNNEI. V gave up 7 bases and J gave up 1 base, with 16 bases separating them. CDR3 in amino acids: CASMEFYRINYGYTF. For the CDR3, the DNA is TGTGCCAGCATGGAGTTTTACAGGATTAACTATGGCTACACCTTC. The variable domain in full, completed from reference TRBV2 and TRBJ1-2, reads EPEVTQTPSHQVTQMGQEVILRCVPISNHLYFYWYRQILGQKVEFLVSFYNNEISEKSEIFDDQFSVERPDGSNFTLKIRSTKLEDSAMYFCASMEFYRINYGYTFGSGTRLTVV.

The J gene is TRBJ1-2, the V gene TRBV7-2; D remains unclear. CDR3 length: 15 amino acids. Germline CDR1 and CDR2: SGHTA and FQGNSA. Trimming pared 2 bases from V and 0 bases from J, leaving 10 bases between. CDR3: CASSLLQRANYGYTF. The CDR3 DNA reads as TGTGCCAGCAGCTTATTACAGAGAGCTAACTATGGCTACACCTTC.

In its sample, this clone was seen once. The gene calls are TRBV2 and TRBJ1-2; D is ambiguous. From germline, CDR1 is SNHLY and CDR2 FYNNEI. V lost 6 bases to trimming and J lost 7 bases, with 12 bases between them. The CDR3 has 12 amino acids. Here the CDR3 reads CASRESGSGYTF. DNA for the CDR3: TGTGCCAGCAGAGAAAGCGGTAGTGGCTACACCTTC.

This chain links TRBV9 with TRBJ1-1, with D perhaps matching TRBD1 (6 bases). Per germline, CDR1 SGDLS and CDR2 YYNGEE. This CDR3 is 14 amino acids long. V was cut by 0 bases and J by 3 bases, with 9 bases left in between. The CDR3 loop reads CASSVAGADTEAFF. The CDR3 DNA sequence: TGTGCCAGCAGCGTAGCAGGGGCTGACACTGAAGCTTTCTTT.